This is a list of T cell receptor beta chains from one sample in a study of blood T cell repertoires in COVID-19. Using immunoSEQ multiplex PCR, the repertoire was profiled, and TCRdb retains in-frame clones only, with some absent. The sample has 85,000 to 100,000 clones; around 74% are singletons. The sequencing input was peripheral blood. The receptors were gathered from a woman of 80 years or more with active or convalescent COVID-19. Both conserved end residues are part of each CDR3. A D gene is named only where the DNA matches it firmly. Clone sizes are given selectively: once, few, many, or a class where the clone is expanded.

TRBV12-3/TRBV12-4	TRBJ2-5	-	TRBD2	CASGQREVETQYF	TGTGCCAGCGGACAGCGGGAGGTAGAGACCCAGTACTTC
TRBV30	TRBJ2-7	-	-	CAWSEGVWDEQYF	TGTGCCTGGAGTGAAGGGGTATGGGACGAGCAGTACTTC
TRBV14	TRBJ2-1	-	TRBD2	CASSPPGLAGKAAYNEQFF	TGTGCCAGCAGCCCCCCGGGACTAGCGGGAAAAGCGGCCTACAATGAGCAGTTCTTC
TRBV5-1	TRBJ2-7	-	TRBD2	CASRAGTSSSEQYF	TGTGCCAGCAGGGCCGGGACTAGCTCGTCCGAGCAGTACTTC
TRBV9	TRBJ1-2	-	TRBD1	CASSRTPPDRDGYTF	TGTGCCAGCAGCCGGACACCCCCGGACAGGGATGGCTACACCTTC
TRBV12-3/TRBV12-4	TRBJ1-2	-	TRBD1	CASTRDRPRGYTF	TGTGCCAGCACCAGGGACAGACCAAGGGGCTACACCTTC
TRBV23-1	TRBJ2-1	once	TRBD2	CASSQSGLAGDSEQFF	TGCGCCAGCAGTCAATCGGGACTAGCGGGAGATTCTGAGCAGTTCTTC
TRBV5-1	TRBJ1-3	-	-	CASSLAQGGGTGNTIYF	TGCGCCAGCAGCCTAGCACAAGGTGGAGGGACCGGAAACACCATATATTTT
TRBV13	TRBJ2-1	-	-	CASSSYRGEQFF	TGTGCCAGCAGCTCCTATCGGGGTGAGCAGTTCTTC
TRBV7-3	TRBJ2-1	-	TRBD2	CASAGGAYNEQFF	TGTGCCAGCGCGGGGGGAGCCTACAATGAGCAGTTCTTC
TRBV6-5	TRBJ1-6	-	-	CATSRTRNSPLHF	TGTGCCACCTCGAGGACTCGGAATTCACCCCTCCACTTT
TRBV28	TRBJ2-7	-	TRBD2	CASRTSGSQYEQYF	TGTGCCAGCAGGACTAGCGGGAGCCAGTACGAGCAGTACTTC
TRBV5-4	TRBJ1-1	many	-	CASSLAIPNTEAFF	TGTGCCAGCAGCTTAGCGATACCGAACACTGAAGCTTTCTTT
TRBV6-5	TRBJ1-4	-	-	CASTPSWGRNEKLFF	TGTGCCAGCACTCCTTCCTGGGGCAGGAACGAAAAACTGTTTTTT
TRBV30	TRBJ1-5	-	-	CAWSVRGTLSNQPQHF	TGTGCCTGGAGTGTGAGAGGGACTCTTAGCAATCAGCCCCAGCATTTT
TRBV2	TRBJ1-1	-	-	CASSEAGSWTEAFF	TGTGCCAGCAGTGAAGCGGGCAGTTGGACTGAAGCTTTCTTT
TRBV5-3	TRBJ2-3	-	-	CARSPGLGVEDGTDTQYF	TGTGCCAGAAGCCCCGGTTTAGGGGTAGAGGATGGCACAGATACGCAGTATTTT
TRBV28	TRBJ2-3	-	-	CASTSGGVDTQYF	TGTGCCAGCACCTCGGGCGGGGTGGATACGCAGTATTTT
TRBV19	TRBJ2-7	hyperexpanded	-	CASSTAMLYEQYF	TGTGCCAGTAGTACTGCGATGCTTTACGAGCAGTACTTC
TRBV7-9	TRBJ1-4	-	-	CASSLGTEVANEKLFF	TGTGCCAGCAGCTTAGGTACGGAGGTTGCTAATGAAAAACTGTTTTTT
TRBV11-2	TRBJ2-7	many	-	CASSWQGGYEQYF	TGTGCCAGCAGCTGGCAGGGAGGCTACGAGCAGTACTTC
TRBV21-1	TRBJ2-7	once	-	CASSDRVPREQYF	TGTGCCAGCAGTGACAGGGTCCCTCGCGAGCAGTACTTC
TRBV9	TRBJ2-3	few	-	CASSVDGPDTQYF	TGTGCCAGCAGCGTAGATGGCCCAGATACGCAGTATTTT
TRBV28	TRBJ2-1	-	TRBD1	CASRDRGRGYNEQFF	TGTGCCAGCAGAGACAGGGGGAGGGGCTACAATGAGCAGTTCTTC
TRBV9	TRBJ1-2	-	-	CASSVGQNPQYGGYTF	TGTGCCAGCAGCGTAGGACAAAATCCACAGTATGGAGGCTACACCTTC
TRBV7-3	TRBJ1-1	-	TRBD1	CASSSGPRGRDIAEAFF	TGTGCCAGCAGCTCAGGGCCCAGGGGGCGCGATATCGCTGAAGCTTTCTTT
TRBV7-3	TRBJ1-1	-	TRBD1	CASSETGKLAEAFF	TGTGCCAGCAGCGAGACAGGGAAACTCGCTGAAGCTTTCTTT
TRBV5-5	TRBJ1-2	few	-	CASSATAGFEGYGYTF	TGTGCCAGCAGCGCCACGGCCGGCTTTGAGGGCTATGGCTACACCTTC
TRBV19	TRBJ2-5	once	TRBD2	CASSSLRTSGGETQYF	TGTGCCAGTAGTTCATTGAGGACTAGCGGGGGGGAGACCCAGTACTTC
TRBV5-1	TRBJ2-6	-	TRBD1	CASSLRGTGNSGANVLTF	TGCGCCAGCAGCTTGAGAGGGACAGGGAACTCTGGGGCCAACGTCCTGACTTTC
TRBV19	TRBJ2-2	-	TRBD2	CASSRLAGDGGGELFF	TGTGCCAGTAGTAGACTAGCGGGAGATGGAGGCGGGGAGCTGTTTTTT
TRBV11-2	TRBJ2-3	-	TRBD2	CASSLGERTSFGTDTQYF	TGTGCCAGCAGCTTAGGAGAAAGGACTAGCTTCGGCACAGATACGCAGTATTTT
TRBV20-1	TRBJ2-1	-	TRBD2	CSASLLAEYNEQFF	TGCAGTGCTAGTTTACTAGCGGAATACAATGAGCAGTTCTTC
TRBV7-9	TRBJ2-1	-	-	CASSSQGGNEQFF	TGTGCCAGCAGCTCGCAGGGGGGCAATGAGCAGTTCTTC
TRBV5-1	TRBJ2-1	-	-	CASSFPGHTNEQFF	TGTGCCAGCAGCTTTCCGGGACACACCAATGAGCAGTTCTTC
TRBV11-2	TRBJ2-3	-	TRBD1	CASSLSRDRGRDTQYF	TGTGCCAGCAGCTTAAGTCGGGACAGGGGAAGAGATACGCAGTATTTT
TRBV7-9	TRBJ1-3	-	-	CASSPSSVSGNTIYF	TGTGCCAGCAGCCCCAGTAGCGTCTCTGGAAACACCATATATTTT
TRBV6-2/TRBV6-3	TRBJ1-1	-	TRBD1	CASSSDRVGAFF	TGTGCCAGCAGTTCGGACAGGGTCGGAGCTTTCTTT
TRBV19	TRBJ1-5	-	TRBD1	CASSSRRAGTGANQPQHF	TGTGCCAGTAGCAGCAGGCGGGCCGGGACAGGGGCCAATCAGCCCCAGCATTTT
TRBV9	TRBJ2-3	few	TRBD1	CASSSDLRQGVGDTQYF	TGTGCCAGCAGCAGCGACCTCCGACAGGGGGTGGGAGATACGCAGTATTTT
TRBV7-9	TRBJ1-4	few	-	CASSEVGSNEKLFF	TGTGCCAGCAGTGAAGTCGGGAGCAATGAAAAACTGTTTTTT
TRBV6-5	TRBJ2-7	-	-	CASSVGNSGSYEQYF	TGTGCCAGCAGCGTCGGGAACAGCGGCTCCTACGAGCAGTACTTC
TRBV25-1	TRBJ2-7	-	-	CASRAWDEQYF	TGTGCCAGCCGAGCGTGGGACGAGCAGTACTTC
TRBV29-1	TRBJ2-3	-	-	CSVGSLDTQYF	TGCAGCGTTGGAAGCTTGGATACGCAGTATTTT
TRBV20-1	TRBJ2-6	once	TRBD1	CSASDRAAGANVLTF	TGCAGTGCTAGTGACAGGGCAGCCGGGGCCAACGTCCTGACTTTC
TRBV6-5	TRBJ1-6	-	-	CASNSNRAGALHF	TGTGCCAGCAACTCTAACCGGGCGGGAGCTCTCCACTTT
TRBV5-8	TRBJ1-4	-	-	CASGPGRSATNEKLFF	TGTGCCAGCGGCCCCGGGAGGTCCGCAACTAATGAAAAACTGTTTTTT
TRBV7-9	TRBJ2-7	-	-	CASSPSAYEQYF	TGTGCCAGCAGCCCAAGCGCCTACGAGCAGTACTTC
TRBV9	TRBJ2-1	-	-	CASSVELADEQFF	TGTGCCAGCAGCGTAGAACTAGCCGATGAGCAGTTCTTC
TRBV4-1	TRBJ2-7	-	TRBD2	CASSQGEGSEQYF	TGCGCCAGCAGCCAAGGGGAGGGCAGCGAGCAGTACTTC
TRBV20-1	TRBJ1-5	-	-	CSASLGGGGNQPQHF	TGCAGTGCTAGTCTCGGCGGAGGGGGCAATCAGCCCCAGCATTTT
TRBV6-5	TRBJ2-7	-	TRBD1	CASGTGARYEQYF	TGTGCCAGCGGGACAGGGGCGCGCTACGAGCAGTACTTC
TRBV24-1	TRBJ2-7	-	-	CATSDLVGGHSACYEQYF	TGTGCCACCAGTGATTTGGTGGGCGGGCATTCCGCCTGCTACGAGCAGTACTTC
TRBV29-1	TRBJ1-2	-	TRBD1	CSVEDPHRGGYGYTF	TGCAGCGTTGAAGATCCCCACAGGGGCGGCTATGGCTACACCTTC
TRBV11-2	TRBJ2-3	once	-	CASSWYPGESDTDTQYF	TGTGCCAGCAGCTGGTATCCTGGAGAGTCCGACACAGATACGCAGTATTTT
TRBV6-1	TRBJ2-5	-	TRBD2	CASSEPGGEETQYF	TGTGCCAGCAGTGAACCTGGGGGGGAGGAGACCCAGTACTTC
TRBV5-1	TRBJ2-5	-	-	CASRYTGEETQYF	TGCGCCAGCAGATATACCGGGGAGGAGACCCAGTACTTC